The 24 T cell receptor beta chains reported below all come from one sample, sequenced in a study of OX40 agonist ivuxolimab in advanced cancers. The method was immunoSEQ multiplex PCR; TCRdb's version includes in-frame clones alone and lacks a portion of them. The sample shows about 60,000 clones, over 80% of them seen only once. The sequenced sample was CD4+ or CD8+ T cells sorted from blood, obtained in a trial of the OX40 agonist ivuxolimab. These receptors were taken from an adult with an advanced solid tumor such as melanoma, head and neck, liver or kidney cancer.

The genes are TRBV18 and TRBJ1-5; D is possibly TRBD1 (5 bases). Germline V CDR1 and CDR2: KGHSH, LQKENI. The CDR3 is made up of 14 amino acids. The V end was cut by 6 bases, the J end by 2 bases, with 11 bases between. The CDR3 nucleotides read TGTGCCAGCTCCCCCGGGACGGGCAATCAGCCCCAGCATTTT. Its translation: CASSPGTGNQPQHF.

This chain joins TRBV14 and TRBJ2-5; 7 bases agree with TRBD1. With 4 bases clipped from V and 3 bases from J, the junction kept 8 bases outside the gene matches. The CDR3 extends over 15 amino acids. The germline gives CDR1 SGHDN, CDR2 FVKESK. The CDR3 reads CASSPFRDRKETQYF. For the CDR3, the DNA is TGTGCCAGCAGCCCATTCCGGGACAGAAAAGAGACCCAGTACTTC.

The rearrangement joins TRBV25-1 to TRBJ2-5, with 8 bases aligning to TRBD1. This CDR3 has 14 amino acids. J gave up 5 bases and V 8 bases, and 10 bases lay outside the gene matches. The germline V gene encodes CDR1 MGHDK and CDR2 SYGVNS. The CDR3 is CASGFRQGAETQYF. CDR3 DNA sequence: TGTGCCAGCGGATTCCGGCAGGGGGCTGAGACCCAGTACTTC.

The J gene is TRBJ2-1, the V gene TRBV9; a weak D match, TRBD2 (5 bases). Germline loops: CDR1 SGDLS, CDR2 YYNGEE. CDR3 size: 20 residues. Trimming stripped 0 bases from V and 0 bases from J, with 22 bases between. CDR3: CASSVAPALERKSSYNEQFF. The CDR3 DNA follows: TGTGCCAGCAGCGTAGCCCCGGCTTTAGAGCGGAAGAGCTCCTACAATGAGCAGTTCTTC.

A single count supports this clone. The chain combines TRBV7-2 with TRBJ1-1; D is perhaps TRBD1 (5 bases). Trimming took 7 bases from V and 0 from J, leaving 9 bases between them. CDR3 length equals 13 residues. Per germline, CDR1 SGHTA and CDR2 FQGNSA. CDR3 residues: CASMDTMNTEAFF. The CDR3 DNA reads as TGTGCCAGCATGGACACCATGAACACTGAAGCTTTCTTT.

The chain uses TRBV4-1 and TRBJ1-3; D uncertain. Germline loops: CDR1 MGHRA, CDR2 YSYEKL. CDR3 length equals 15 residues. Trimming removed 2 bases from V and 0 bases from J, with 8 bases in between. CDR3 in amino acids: CASSQTRSSGNTIYF. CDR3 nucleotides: TGCGCCAGCAGCCAAACACGGTCCTCTGGAAACACCATATATTTT.

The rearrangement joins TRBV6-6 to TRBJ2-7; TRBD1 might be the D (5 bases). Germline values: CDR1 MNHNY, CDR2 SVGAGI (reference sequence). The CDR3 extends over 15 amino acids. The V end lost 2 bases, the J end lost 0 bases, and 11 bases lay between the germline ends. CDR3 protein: CASSYDSTSSYEQYF. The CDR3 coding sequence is TGTGCCAGCAGTTACGACAGCACCAGCTCCTACGAGCAGTACTTC.

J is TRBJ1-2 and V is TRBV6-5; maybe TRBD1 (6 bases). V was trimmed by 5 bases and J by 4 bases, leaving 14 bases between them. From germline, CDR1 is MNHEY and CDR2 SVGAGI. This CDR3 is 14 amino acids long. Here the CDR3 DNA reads TGTGCCAGCAGTCGCTACAGGGAGGGCTATGGCTACACCTTC. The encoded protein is CASSRYREGYGYTF.

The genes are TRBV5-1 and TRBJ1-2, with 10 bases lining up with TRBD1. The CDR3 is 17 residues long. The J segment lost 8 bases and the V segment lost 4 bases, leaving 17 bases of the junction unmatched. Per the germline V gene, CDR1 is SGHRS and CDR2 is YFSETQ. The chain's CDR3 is CASSPFPTGGGLGGYTF. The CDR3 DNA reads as TGCGCCAGCAGCCCCTTCCCGACAGGGGGCGGGCTGGGGGGCTACACCTTC.

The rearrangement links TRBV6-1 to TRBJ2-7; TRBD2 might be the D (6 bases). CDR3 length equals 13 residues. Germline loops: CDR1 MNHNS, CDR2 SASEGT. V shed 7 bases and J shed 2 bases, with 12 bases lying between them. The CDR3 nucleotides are TGTGCCAGCACCCCGGGACTTGCCTACGAGCAGTACTTC. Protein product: CASTPGLAYEQYF.

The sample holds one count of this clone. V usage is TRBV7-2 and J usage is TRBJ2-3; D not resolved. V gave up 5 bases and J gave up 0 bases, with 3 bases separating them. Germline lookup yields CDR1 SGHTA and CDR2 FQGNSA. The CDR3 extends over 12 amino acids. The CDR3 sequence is CASSPSTDTQYF. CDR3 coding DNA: TGTGCCAGCAGCCCAAGCACAGATACGCAGTATTTT.

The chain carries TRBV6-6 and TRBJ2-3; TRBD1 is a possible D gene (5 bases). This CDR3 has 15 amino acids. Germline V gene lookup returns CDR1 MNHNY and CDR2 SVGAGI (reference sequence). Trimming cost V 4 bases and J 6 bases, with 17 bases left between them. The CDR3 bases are TGTGCCAGCAGTTGGCAGGACACCCCGAGGGATACGCAGTATTTT. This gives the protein CASSWQDTPRDTQYF.

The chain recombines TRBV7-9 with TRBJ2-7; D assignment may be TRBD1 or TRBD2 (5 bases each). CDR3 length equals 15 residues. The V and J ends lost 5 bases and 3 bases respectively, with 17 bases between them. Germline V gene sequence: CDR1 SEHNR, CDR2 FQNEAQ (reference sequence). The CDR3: CASSPDDGAFYEQYF. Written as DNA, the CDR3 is TGTGCCAGCAGCCCCGACGACGGGGCATTCTACGAGCAGTACTTC.

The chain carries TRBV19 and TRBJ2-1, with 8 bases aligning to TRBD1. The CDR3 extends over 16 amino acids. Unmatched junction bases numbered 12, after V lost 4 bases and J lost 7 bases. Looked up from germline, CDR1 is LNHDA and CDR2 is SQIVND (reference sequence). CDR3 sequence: CASSSFPGQVGNEQFF. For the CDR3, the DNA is TGTGCCAGTAGTAGTTTCCCGGGACAGGTGGGGAATGAGCAGTTCTTC. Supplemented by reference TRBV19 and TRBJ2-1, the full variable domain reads DGGITQSPKYLFRKEGQNVTLSCEQNLNHDAMYWYRQDPGQGLRLIYYSQIVNDFQKGDIAEGYSVSREKKESFPLTVTSAQKNPTAFYLCASSSFPGQVGNEQFFGPGTRLTVL.

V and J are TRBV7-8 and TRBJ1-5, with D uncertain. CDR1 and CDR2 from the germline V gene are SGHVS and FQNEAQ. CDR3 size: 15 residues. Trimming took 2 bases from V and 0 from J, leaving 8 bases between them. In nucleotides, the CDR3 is TGTGCCAGCAGCTTACAGGAATATAGCAATCAGCCCCAGCATTTT. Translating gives CASSLQEYSNQPQHF.

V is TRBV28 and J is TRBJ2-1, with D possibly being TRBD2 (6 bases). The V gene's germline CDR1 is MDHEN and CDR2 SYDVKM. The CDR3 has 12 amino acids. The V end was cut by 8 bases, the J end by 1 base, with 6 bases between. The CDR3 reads CASGGSYNEQFF. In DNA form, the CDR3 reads TGTGCCAGCGGGGGGTCCTACAATGAGCAGTTCTTC.

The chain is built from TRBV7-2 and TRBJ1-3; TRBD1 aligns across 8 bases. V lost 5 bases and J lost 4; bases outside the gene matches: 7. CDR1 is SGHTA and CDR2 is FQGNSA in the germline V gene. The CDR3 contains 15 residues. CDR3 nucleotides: TGTGCCAGCAGCCGTACAACAGGGGGAGGAAACACCATATATTTT. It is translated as CASSRTTGGGNTIYF. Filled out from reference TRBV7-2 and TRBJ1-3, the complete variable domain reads GAGVSQSPSNKVTEKGKDVELRCDPISGHTALYWYRQSLGQGLEFLIYFQGNSAPDKSGLPSDRFSAERTGGSVSTLTIQRTQQEDSAVYLCASSRTTGGGNTIYFGEGSWLTVV.

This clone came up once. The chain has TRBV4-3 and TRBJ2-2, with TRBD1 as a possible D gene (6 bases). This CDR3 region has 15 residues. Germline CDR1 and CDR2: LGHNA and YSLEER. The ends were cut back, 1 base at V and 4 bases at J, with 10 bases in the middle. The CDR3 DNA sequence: TGCGCCAGCAGCCAAGCCAGGGGCGGCACCGGGGAGCTGTTTTTT. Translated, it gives CASSQARGGTGELFF.

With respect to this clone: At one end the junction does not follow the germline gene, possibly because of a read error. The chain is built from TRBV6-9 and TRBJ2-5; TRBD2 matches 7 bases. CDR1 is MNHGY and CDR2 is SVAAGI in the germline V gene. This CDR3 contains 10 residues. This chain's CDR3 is CASTVSSGNF. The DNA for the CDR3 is TGTGCCAGCACGGTCTCTAGCGGCAACTTC.

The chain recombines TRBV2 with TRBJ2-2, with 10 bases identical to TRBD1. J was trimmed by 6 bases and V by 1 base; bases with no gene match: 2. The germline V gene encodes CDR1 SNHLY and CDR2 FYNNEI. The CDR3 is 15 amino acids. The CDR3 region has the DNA TGTGCCAGCAGTGAAGTAGGACAGGGGGCCGGGGAGCTGTTTTTT. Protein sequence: CASSEVGQGAGELFF.

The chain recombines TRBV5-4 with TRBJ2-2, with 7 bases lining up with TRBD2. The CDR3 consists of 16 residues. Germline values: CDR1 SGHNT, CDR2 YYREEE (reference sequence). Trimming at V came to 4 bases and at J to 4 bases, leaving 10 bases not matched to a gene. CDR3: CASSQGLGDVTGELFF. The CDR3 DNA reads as TGTGCCAGCAGCCAAGGACTAGGGGACGTCACCGGGGAGCTGTTTTTT.

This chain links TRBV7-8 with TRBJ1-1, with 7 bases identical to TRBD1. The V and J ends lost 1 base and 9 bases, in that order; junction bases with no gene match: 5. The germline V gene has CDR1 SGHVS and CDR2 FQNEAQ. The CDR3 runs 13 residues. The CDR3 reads CASSLGQGVQAFF. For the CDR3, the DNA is TGTGCCAGCAGCTTAGGCCAGGGGGTTCAAGCTTTCTTT.

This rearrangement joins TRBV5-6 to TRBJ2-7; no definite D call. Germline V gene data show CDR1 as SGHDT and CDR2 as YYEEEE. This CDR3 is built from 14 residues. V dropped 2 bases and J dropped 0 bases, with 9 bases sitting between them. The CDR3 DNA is TGTGCCAGCAGCTTACAAGTCCTCTCCTACGAGCAGTACTTC. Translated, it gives CASSLQVLSYEQYF. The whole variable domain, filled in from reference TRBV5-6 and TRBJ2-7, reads DAGVTQSPTHLIKTRGQQVTLRCSPKSGHDTVSWYQQALGQGPQFIFQYYEEEERQRGNFPDRFSGHQFPNYSSELNVNALLLGDSALYLCASSLQVLSYEQYFGPGTRLTVT.

CDR3 DNA: TGTGCCAGCAGCTTGGCGGGCGGTTTCTCCTACAATGAGCAGTTCTTC. Its translation: CASSLAGGFSYNEQFF. The J gene is TRBJ2-1, the V gene TRBV5-4; D is ambiguous. V lost 0 bases to trimming and J lost 0 bases, with 10 bases between them. This CDR3 comprises 16 residues. The germline V gene has CDR1 SGHNT and CDR2 YYREEE (reference sequence).